Sequencing of this TCR beta chain was carried out in a study of blood T cell repertoires in COVID-19. Study context: There were acute and convalescent COVID-19 samples, and they came from the United States, Italy and Spain. Sources were T cells, B-cell-depleted T cells, or PBMCs; the material itself was cDNA or gDNA.

Participant-reported clinical history was the basis for cohort assignment. Measured with immunoSEQ multiplex PCR; TCRdb has only the in-frame clones, and not every one. The sample yields over 200,000 clones, 80% to 90% seen once. Germline V gene lookup returns CDR1 SGHNT and CDR2 YYREEE (reference sequence). Trimming cost V 10 bases and J 6 bases, with 13 bases left between them. This CDR3 spans 11 amino acids. The origin of this receptor is a woman aged 50 to 65 who had recovered from COVID-19. The material sequenced was PBMCs or T cells enriched from blood (not recorded which). The chain combines TRBV5-4 with TRBJ1-2; a weak D match, TRBD1 (6 bases). CDR3 bases: TGTGCCCTCGGGGGGGCCCATGGCTACACCTTC. The encoded protein is CALGGAHGYTF.